This is a list of T cell receptor beta chains from one sample in a study of blood T cell repertoires in COVID-19. Profiling relied on immunoSEQ multiplex PCR, and the TCRdb table lists in-frame clones only, not all of them. The sample has hundreds of thousands of clones, approximately 86% seen once. Sequences were obtained from PBMCs or T cells enriched from blood (not recorded which). The receptor set was obtained from a woman aged 50 to 65 who had recovered from COVID-19. The CDR3 runs from the conserved cysteine through the conserved F or W. Clone size is given for some rows only: seen once, a few or many times, or a class if the clone is expanded.

-,TRBJ2-1,TRBV19,CASTSTGQRGNEQFF
-,TRBJ2-1,TRBV19,CASSPTSGSFSEQFF
few,TRBJ1-5,TRBV30,CAWSRDRGFPVNQPQHF
-,TRBJ1-5,TRBV25-1,CASSGTGGLNQPQHF
-,TRBJ1-4,TRBV5-1,CASSLAGGFEKLFF
-,TRBJ2-7,TRBV7-8,CASSLVGGRFGYEQYF
-,TRBJ1-2,TRBV14,CASSQTGGVFGYTF
-,TRBJ1-2,TRBV11-2,CASSLSTAGGIRYGYTF
-,TRBJ2-1,TRBV3-1/TRBV3-2,CASSKRASGKGAEQFF
-,TRBJ2-1,TRBV6-1,CASSEWKISGRDEQFF
-,TRBJ2-3,TRBV6-1,CASSELAGGDTQYF
-,TRBJ2-4,TRBV5-4,CASSLDPGKNIQYF
-,TRBJ1-1,TRBV7-2,CASSLGVGSEAFF
-,TRBJ1-2,TRBV2,CASKTGNYGYTF
-,TRBJ1-4,TRBV19,CASSIGQVNEKLFF